The 20 T cell receptor beta chains listed next were all sequenced from one sample in a study of identical twins. TCRdb reprocessed the 5' RACE reads with MiXCR, giving one entry per CDR3 protein. The sample lists some 1,700,000 distinct CDR3 sequences, roughly 35% occurring once. The sequenced sample consisted of cord blood. Receptor source: a newborn girl in good health.

The chain is built from TRBV12-3 or TRBV12-4 and TRBJ1-2, with D unclear. The germline V and J ends were trimmed by 1 base and 6 bases, with 9 bases remaining between them. This CDR3 region has 13 residues. CDR3 in DNA: TGTGCCAGCAGTTTAGGGGCGACAAATGGCTACACCTTC. As protein: CASSLGATNGYTF.

This clonotype was counted many times. The genes are TRBV20-1 and TRBJ2-7, with 10 bases matching TRBD2. This CDR3 has 17 residues. J was trimmed by 4 bases and V by 3 bases; bases with no gene match: 15. CDR1 is DFQATT, CDR2 SNEGSKA, per germline (reference sequence). The DNA of the CDR3 is TGCAGTGCTAGCCCCCCCGCGGCTAGCGGGAGTGTTTACGAGCAGTACTTC. The encoded protein is CSASPPAASGSVYEQYF.

This clonotype was seen only a few times. This chain joins TRBV27 and TRBJ1-2, with TRBD1 identical over 7 bases. Germline V gene lookup returns CDR1 MNHEY and CDR2 SMNVEV (reference sequence). This CDR3 has 13 residues. J gave up 4 bases and V 6 bases, and 5 bases lay outside the gene matches. CDR3 residues: CASRPGGPYGYTF. The DNA for the CDR3 is TGTGCCAGCAGGCCAGGGGGACCCTATGGCTACACCTTC.

This clonotype showed up just once. V and J are TRBV15 and TRBJ1-1; 7 nucleotides match TRBD1. The CDR3 contains 11 residues. J lost 10 bases, V lost 10 bases, and 9 bases had no gene match. Germline-derived CDR1 and CDR2 are LNHNV and YYDKDF (reference sequence). CDR3 sequence (DNA): TGTGCCAGACAGGGAGGGGAAGCAGCTTTCTTT. This translates into CARQGGEAAFF.

The chain is built from TRBV4-2 and TRBJ2-2; 11 bases agree with TRBD2. Germline trimming cut 0 bases from V and 4 bases from J; bases unmatched to any gene: 4. This CDR3 comprises 17 residues. In germline, CDR1 is LGHNA, CDR2 YNFKEQ. Here the CDR3 reads CASSQDSGRGPTGELFF. The CDR3 bases are TGTGCCAGCAGCCAAGATAGCGGGAGGGGACCCACCGGGGAGCTGTTTTTT.

Only a few counts were recorded for this clonotype. The chain combines TRBV12-3 or TRBV12-4 with TRBJ1-5; D is possibly TRBD1 (6 bases). The CDR3 spans 16 residues. Trimming pared 1 base from V and 4 bases from J, leaving 14 bases between. The CDR3 reads CASSLDGQTTNQPQHF. The CDR3 DNA reads as TGTGCCAGCAGTTTAGATGGACAGACTACAAATCAGCCCCAGCATTTT.

This rearrangement joins TRBV11-2 to TRBJ2-2; a weak D match, TRBD2 (6 bases). CDR3 length: 15 residues. The V end was cut by 8 bases, the J end by 2 bases, with 15 bases between. Germline CDR1 and CDR2: SGHAT and FQNNGV. The chain's CDR3 is CASGGRQINTGELFF. CDR3 DNA sequence: TGTGCCAGCGGAGGGAGGCAGATTAACACCGGGGAGCTGTTTTTT. The full variable domain, completed using reference TRBV11-2 and TRBJ2-2, is EAGVAQSPRYKIIEKRQSVAFWCNPISGHATLYWYQQILGQGPKLLIQFQNNGVVDDSQLPKDRFSAERLKGVDSTLKIQPAKLEDSAVYLCASGGRQINTGELFFGEGSRLTVL.

This chain joins TRBV5-1 and TRBJ2-1, with 10 bases fitting TRBD2. The V gene's germline CDR1 is SGHRS and CDR2 YFSETQ. The CDR3 contains 14 residues. Trimming at V came to 1 base and at J to 8 bases, leaving 3 bases not matched to a gene. The CDR3 DNA is TGCGCCAGCAGCTTGCCTAGCGGGAGCTATGAGCAGTTCTTC. This translates into CASSLPSGSYEQFF.

This clonotype was seen more than once but under ten times. The chain combines TRBV5-4 with TRBJ2-1; TRBD1 is a possible D gene (6 bases). Trimming took 4 bases from V and 5 from J, leaving 10 bases between them. The CDR3 contains 13 residues. Germline loops: CDR1 SGHNT, CDR2 YYREEE (reference sequence). In DNA form, the CDR3 reads TGTGCCAGCAGCGGAGGACAGAACAATGAGCAGTTCTTC. Amino acids: CASSGGQNNEQFF.

The rearrangement uses TRBV2 and TRBJ1-2; the match to TRBD1 covers 8 bases. V dropped 6 bases and J dropped 6; count of bases not matched to a gene: 9. The CDR3 is 14 amino acids. Germline assignment: CDR1 SNHLY and CDR2 FYNNEI. CDR3 loop: CASSSDRGGNGYTF. The CDR3 DNA follows: TGTGCCAGCAGCTCAGACAGGGGAGGGAATGGCTACACCTTC. The full variable domain, completed using reference TRBV2 and TRBJ1-2, is EPEVTQTPSHQVTQMGQEVILRCVPISNHLYFYWYRQILGQKVEFLVSFYNNEISEKSEIFDDQFSVERPDGSNFTLKIRSTKLEDSAMYFCASSSDRGGNGYTFGSGTRLTVV.

The CDR3 nucleotides are TGTGCCAGCCGACCTATGAGGGGCTATGGCTACACCTTC. As protein: CASRPMRGYGYTF. This chain joins TRBV27 and TRBJ1-2, with D possibly matching TRBD1 (5 bases). V shed 8 bases and J shed 4 bases, with 14 bases lying between them. CDR1 and CDR2 from the germline V gene are MNHEY and SMNVEV (reference sequence). The CDR3 spans 13 residues.

To note about this clonotype: Possible read error: a much larger clone is one base away. The V call is TRBV29-1, the J call TRBJ2-1, with TRBD2 as a possible D gene (5 bases). Trimming stripped 4 bases from V and 2 bases from J, with 12 bases between. The CDR3 is made up of 14 amino acids. Per the germline V gene, CDR1 is SQVTM and CDR2 is ANQGSEA. The CDR3, as DNA: TGCAGCGTTGGAGGGATTAGCGCCTACAATGAGCAGTTCTTC. This codes for CSVGGISAYNEQFF.

This rearrangement joins TRBV6-5 to TRBJ2-5, with TRBD2 identical over 12 bases. The germline V gene has CDR1 MNHEY and CDR2 SVGAGI. The trim removed 6 bases at V and 5 bases at J, leaving 10 bases unmatched. The CDR3 is 16 amino acids. The DNA of the CDR3 is TGTGCCAGCAGCCACCGACTAGCGGGAGCGGGGGAGACCCAGTACTTC. Translating gives CASSHRLAGAGETQYF.

As concerns this clonotype: This clone may be a read error of a much larger clone one base away. The chain has TRBV29-1 and TRBJ1-2; the match to TRBD1 covers 7 bases. Trimming removed 6 bases from V and 0 bases from J; junction bases left unmatched: 7. This CDR3 contains 14 residues. Germline V gene data show CDR1 as SQVTM and CDR2 as ANQGSEA. The CDR3 loop reads CSVGRDRANYGYTF. Here the CDR3 DNA reads TGCAGCGTGGGCCGGGACAGAGCTAACTATGGCTACACCTTC.

This clonotype was observed a few times. The chain is built from TRBV4-2 and TRBJ2-1, with 7 bases lining up with TRBD2. Germline CDR1 and CDR2: LGHNA and YNFKEQ. Trimming at V came to 1 base and at J to 8 bases, leaving 14 bases not matched to a gene. The CDR3 runs 17 residues. As DNA, the CDR3 is TGTGCCAGCAGCCAAGGGGAGCTTGCTAGCGGCTTCTATGAGCAGTTCTTC. It translates to CASSQGELASGFYEQFF.

This rearrangement joins TRBV7-9 to TRBJ1-1, with D possibly being TRBD1 (5 bases). The CDR3 length is 13 residues. V lost 3 bases and J lost 6, with 11 bases in between. Germline V gene data show CDR1 as SEHNR and CDR2 as FQNEAQ (reference sequence). This CDR3 is CASSFGGTSEAFF. CDR3 sequence (DNA): TGTGCCAGCAGCTTCGGTGGGACGTCTGAAGCTTTCTTT. Filled out from reference TRBV7-9 and TRBJ1-1, the complete variable domain reads DTGVSQNPRHKITKRGQNVTFRCDPISEHNRLYWYRQTLGQGPEFLTYFQNEAQLEKSRLLSDRFSAERPKGSFSTLEIQRTEQGDSAMYLCASSFGGTSEAFFGQGTRLTVV.

This clonotype was seen a handful of times. The chain couples TRBV3-1 to TRBJ2-2; weak D call: TRBD2 (5 bases). Germline V gene lookup returns CDR1 LGHDT and CDR2 YNNKEL (reference sequence). Trimming took off 3 bases at V and 4 bases at J, with 9 bases between the two ends. The CDR3 extends over 14 amino acids. CDR3 sequence: CASSHREGTGELFF. DNA of the CDR3: TGTGCCAGCAGCCATAGAGAGGGCACCGGGGAGCTGTTTTTT.

The gene calls are TRBV28 and TRBJ1-2; perhaps TRBD1 as D (5 bases). The CDR3 covers 14 residues. V shed 6 bases and J shed 5 bases, with 16 bases lying between them. CDR1 and CDR2 (germline): MDHEN, SYDVKM. The DNA for the CDR3 is TGTGCCAGCAGGGGATCGGGACGTCTATATGGCTACACCTTC. Translated: CASRGSGRLYGYTF.

The chain recombines TRBV5-1 with TRBJ1-1; D is undetermined. V lost 4 bases and J 8 bases, leaving 18 bases between the germline ends. Germline values: CDR1 SGHRS, CDR2 YFSETQ. The CDR3 is 14 residues long. CDR3: CASSLRRSNSEAFF. As DNA, the CDR3 is TGCGCCAGCAGCCTAAGGCGGAGTAACAGCGAAGCTTTCTTT.

A note on this clonotype: One junction end does not reproduce the germline sequence, and a read error may be involved. The V and J genes are TRBV7-9 and TRBJ2-3; 7 bases are a match to TRBD2. The CDR3 runs to 18 residues. Germline V gene lookup returns CDR1 SEHNR and CDR2 FQNEAQ (reference sequence). In DNA form, the CDR3 reads TGTGCCGGCAGCTTCTTGGCGGGAGCCTCTCGACCCACAGATACGCAGTATTTT. Protein product: CAGSFLAGASRPTDTQYF.